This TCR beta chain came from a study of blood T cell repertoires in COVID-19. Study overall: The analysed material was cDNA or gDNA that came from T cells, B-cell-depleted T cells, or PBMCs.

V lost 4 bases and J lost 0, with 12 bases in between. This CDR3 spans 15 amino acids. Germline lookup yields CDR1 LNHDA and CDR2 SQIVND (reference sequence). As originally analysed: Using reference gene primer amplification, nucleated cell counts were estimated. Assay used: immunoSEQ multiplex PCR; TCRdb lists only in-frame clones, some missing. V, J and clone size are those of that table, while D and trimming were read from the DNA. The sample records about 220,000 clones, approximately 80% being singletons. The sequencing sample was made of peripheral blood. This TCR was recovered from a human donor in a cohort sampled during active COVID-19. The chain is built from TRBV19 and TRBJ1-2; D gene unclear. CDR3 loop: CASSTLRRTNYGYTF. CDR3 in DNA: TGTGCCAGTAGTACCCTCAGGAGGACTAACTATGGCTACACCTTC.